This T cell receptor beta chain derives from a study of cytomegalovirus exposure and HLA in healthy donors. Study outcomes and limitations: Segments of the TCR beta V type were, in most cases, productive about 90% or about 30% of the time in an earlier analysis. Reports indicate that TCR beta sequences accurately predicted the HLA-A and HLA-B alleles of most subjects. In a later analysis, a missense DCLRE1C variant was linked to TCR beta V- and J-gene trimming.

PCR was performed using 60 Vbeta and 13 Jbeta primers. Clones were sequenced by immunoSEQ multiplex PCR, and TCRdb holds only the in-frame ones, with some missing. The data hold around 90,000 clones, with approximately 89% observed a single time. A note on this clone: Its antigen is as yet unknown.

V was shortened by 5 bases and J by 1 base, with 12 bases between the two germline ends. From germline, CDR1 is SGHNT and CDR2 YENEEA. The CDR3 totals 15 residues. This sequence originates from a man aged 25 to 40 in good health and CMV-seropositive. The gene calls are TRBV11-3 and TRBJ2-1; D gene uncertain. Material: PBMCs. CDR3 bases: TGTGCCAGCAGCACAACCAGGAATTCCTACAATGAGCAGTTCTTC. It codes for CASSTTRNSYNEQFF.